This T cell receptor beta chain originates from a study of cytomegalovirus exposure and HLA in healthy donors. For this clone: Its target is not known.

The repertoire was sequenced with immunoSEQ multiplex PCR; TCRdb's copy has only in-frame clones and lacks some. Here the sample spans 100,000 to 150,000 clones, roughly 90% being singletons. General observations from the study: Clusters of TCRs from the first cohort tended to co-occur in the 130 or so validation repertoires (as a later analysis found). Rarity characterized most TCR sequences, yet some public TCRs appeared in many donors.

This CDR3 is 18 amino acids long. Trimming at V came to 6 bases and at J to 2 bases, leaving 8 bases not matched to a gene. The V gene's germline CDR1 is SNHLY and CDR2 FYNNEI. The rearrangement uses TRBV2 and TRBJ2-6; the match to TRBD1 covers 12 bases. The TCR comes from a man aged 25-45 years in good health and CMV-seronegative. The sequenced sample was PBMCs. CDR3 bases: TGTGCCAGCAGAGGCCGGGACAGGGGGCTGGCTGGGGCCAACGTCCTGACTTTC. This gives the protein CASRGRDRGLAGANVLTF.